The 8 T cell receptor beta chains below all came from one sample that was sequenced in a study of blood T cell repertoires in COVID-19 (dated by TCRdb to 2018 to 2021). Library prep was done by the immunoSEQ multiplex PCR assay. Imported from immuneACCESS, the table was reduced by TCRdb to in-frame sequences with V and J called. These copies leave out some clones; in studies compared against another copy, an unresolved V gene accounts for under half, and the cause of the remainder is not known. This sample holds around 250,000 clones; roughly 90% were observed only once. In total, the top ten clones hold roughly 6.3% of the sample. The sample was peripheral blood. Receptors originate from a man between 60 and 70 years old with acute or convalescent COVID-19.

This chain links TRBV4-3 with TRBJ1-1, with a weak D call TRBD1 (5 bases). CDR1 and CDR2 from the germline V gene are LGHNA and YSLEER. Trimming cost V 5 bases and J 0 bases, with 13 bases left between them. The CDR3 spans 15 residues. The CDR3 region is CASSRGMMVNTEAFF. DNA of the CDR3: TGCGCCAGCAGCAGGGGAATGATGGTGAACACTGAAGCTTTCTTT.

The chain joins TRBV5-6 to TRBJ1-6; D uncertain. The length of the CDR3 is 14 residues. Trimming cost V 0 bases and J 10 bases, with 11 bases left between them. Germline lookup yields CDR1 SGHDT and CDR2 YYEEEE. The CDR3 nucleotides are TGTGCCAGCAGCTTGGGAGGAACTGGGTCACCCCTCCACTTT. Translation: CASSLGGTGSPLHF.

This clone showed up just a few times. This chain connects TRBV7-2 to TRBJ1-5; 7 bases align to TRBD1. Germline lookup yields CDR1 SGHTA and CDR2 FQGNSA. Germline trimming cut 5 bases from V and 2 bases from J; bases unmatched to any gene: 9. This CDR3 is 16 amino acids long. CDR3: CASSKQGNLGNQPQHF. For the CDR3, the DNA is TGTGCCAGCAGCAAACAGGGGAACTTAGGCAATCAGCCCCAGCATTTT.

V and J are TRBV29-1 and TRBJ2-3, with a weak D call TRBD1 (7 bases). The germline CDR1 and CDR2 sequences are SQVTM and ANQGSEA. Trimming pared 8 bases from V and 2 bases from J, leaving 14 bases between. The length of the CDR3 is 13 residues. For the CDR3, the DNA is TGCAGCTCCGCGGGACAGTTCACAGATACGCAGTATTTT. Translating gives CSSAGQFTDTQYF.

The chain employs TRBV2 and TRBJ1-2; possible D gene TRBD1, 5 bases. The CDR3 is 13 amino acids. CDR1 is SNHLY, CDR2 FYNNEI, per germline. V was pared by 7 bases and J by 7 bases, with 16 bases between. Here the CDR3 reads CASTMEGEGGYTF. The DNA for the CDR3 is TGTGCCAGCACCATGGAAGGGGAGGGTGGCTACACCTTC.

Remarks on this clone: Other DNA sequences from this sample encode an identical CDR3 as well. CDR3 nucleotide sequence: TGTGCCAGCAGTTTGGGGGGGACGGTTCAAGAGACCCAGTACTTC. This translates into CASSLGGTVQETQYF. J is TRBJ2-5 and V is TRBV28; 7 nucleotides line up with TRBD2. CDR1 is MDHEN, CDR2 SYDVKM, per germline. The length of the CDR3 is 15 residues. V lost 3 bases, J lost 2 bases, and 6 bases stayed unmatched.

The J gene is TRBJ2-2, the V gene TRBV5-8; 7 bases are shared with TRBD2. The junction had 14 bases not matched to a gene; V was cut back by 6 bases and J by 3 bases. This CDR3 has 17 residues. Germline CDR1 and CDR2: SGHTS and YDEGEE. The chain's CDR3 is CASKKTRLGRDTGELFF. The CDR3 DNA reads as TGTGCCAGCAAAAAAACGCGCTTGGGGAGGGACACCGGGGAGCTGTTTTTT.

V is TRBV6-1 and J is TRBJ1-4; D may be TRBD1 (6 bases). The V gene's germline CDR1 is MNHNS and CDR2 SASEGT. V was trimmed by 3 bases and J by 4 bases, leaving 12 bases between them. The CDR3 loop spans 15 amino acids. For the CDR3, the DNA is TGTGCCAGCAGTGACGGGGACACGGTTAATGAAAAACTGTTTTTT. This encodes CASSDGDTVNEKLFF.